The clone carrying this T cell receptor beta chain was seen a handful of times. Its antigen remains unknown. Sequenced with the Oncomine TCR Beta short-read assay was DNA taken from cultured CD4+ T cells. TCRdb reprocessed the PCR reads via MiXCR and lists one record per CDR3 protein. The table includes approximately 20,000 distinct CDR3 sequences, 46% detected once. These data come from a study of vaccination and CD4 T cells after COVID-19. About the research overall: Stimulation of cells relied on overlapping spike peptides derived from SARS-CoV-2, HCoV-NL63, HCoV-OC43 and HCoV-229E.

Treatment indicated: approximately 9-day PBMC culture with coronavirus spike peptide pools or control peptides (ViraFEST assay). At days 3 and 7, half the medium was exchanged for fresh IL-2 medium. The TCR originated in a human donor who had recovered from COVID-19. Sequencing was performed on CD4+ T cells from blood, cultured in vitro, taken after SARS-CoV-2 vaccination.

CDR3 region: CASKKAGGSYNSPLHF. For the CDR3, the DNA is TGTGCCAGCAAGAAGGCAGGGGGGTCCTATAATTCACCCCTCCACTTT. V is TRBV6-1 and J is TRBJ1-6; TRBD1 matches at 7 bases. Germline V gene sequence: CDR1 MNHNS, CDR2 SASEGT. V dropped 7 bases and J dropped 1; count of bases not matched to a gene: 7. The CDR3 contains 16 residues.